The present T cell receptor (beta chain) was sequenced within a study of long-term antiretroviral therapy in people with HIV (dated 2022 in TCRdb). At the level of the whole study: The earliest samples were collected approximately a decade before the 2015 WHO recommendation for immediate ART, a period when ART was typically delayed until CD4 counts fell. From a few dozen adults with confirmed HIV infection, the cohort provided under 200 cryopreserved PBMC samples, gathered serially across a mean of approximately six years (range 1-12). Whether ART initiation and durable HIV suppression were associated with changes in peripheral blood TRB repertoire composition and diversity was tested in a retrospective serial study. About 40% of the 30 participants with HIV were female. No cross-contamination during QIAcube processing turned up in test extractions that ran a monoclonal T-cell line alongside around 34 polyclonal samples.

Sequencing of the TRB variable region was done with the immunoSEQ hsTCRB v3.0 assay at survey level resolution. A depth of roughly 35,000-55,000 T-cell genomes per sample was targeted for TRB sequencing. Pooled TRB libraries were sequenced on an Illumina MiSeq with a v3 150-cycle kit. The authors processed their data as follows. Repertoire analysis was run in R within a reproducible Nextflow workflow that covered QC, data transformation and analysis. LymphoSeq2, an R package for exploring AIRR-Seq data, was used to implement custom analyses. A handful of samples that yielded fewer than 5000 total TRB sequences were excluded, so that approximately 170 HIV repertoires were analyzed. Among the approximately 200 retained HIV repertoires, 55 to 65 were collected before ART initiation and about 130 were collected after ART initiation. Repertoires were downsampled to 5000 TRB nucleotide sequences, with summary statistics averaged over 100 downsampling iterations. Only TRB sequences with CDR3 regions of at least seven amino acids were retained for analysis. Two measures captured diversity: a Shannon entropy-derived clonality score and the Gini coefficient. In repertoire networks, the top 5000 CDR3 amino acid sequences were linked whenever an edit distance of one separated two sequences. For TRB CDR3 amino acid sequences, antigen specificity groups and MHC restriction were predicted with GLIPH2. To flag known associations with CMV, EBV, HIV or tissue antigens, CDR3 amino acid sequences were compared against VDJdb and McPAS-TCR. Pre-ART, post-ART and control groups were compared with Wilcoxon signed-rank tests and Holm-Bonferroni correction. TCRdb mirrors the immuneACCESS table, restricted to in-frame sequences. Some clones are absent from its copies; in checked studies, under half trace to an unresolved V gene, and the reason for the others is unknown. D and trimming were read from the DNA, whereas the V and J calls and clone size are those reported in that table. The sample has about 24,000 clones on record, 70% to 85% of them singletons. Jointly, the top ten make up about 2.3% of the sample.

About this clone: Its recognized antigen is unknown. One base away there is no much larger clone; base qualities are not given.

The junction carries 17 bases between V and J, which are trimmed by 0 bases and 5 bases respectively. CDR1 and CDR2 (SGDLS, YYNGEE) derive from the germline V gene. The CDR3 holds 17 amino acids from the cysteine to the phenylalanine. Kept here is only the CDR3 DNA, which spans 51 bases and is read in frame from base 1. Inclusion was restricted to participants for whom at least one PBMC sample before ART initiation and at least two post-ART samples were available. All participants with HIV were treated in the United States of America. Cryopreserved samples of about 0.95-11 million PBMC were thawed and washed before DNA extraction. At the time of the earliest PBMC sample, participants with HIV were aged between about 23 and 55 years. PBMC samples were contributed by each participant from 1-4 timepoints before ART initiation and 2-8 timepoints after ART initiation, with a median of 7 samples. For every participant, serial HIV viral load, CD4+ T-cell count, ART history and demographic data were obtained. Using a Qiagen kit on a QIAcube, genomic DNA was extracted from unsorted PBMC, with samples processed in batches of 12.

On the study overall, not on this receptor specifically: Inferences about post-ART repertoire changes are limited because no data were available on ART adherence, viral resistance or therapy changes. The samples span the years 2004 to 2017, and the ART regimens used may be less effective than current regimens. Since PBMC availability was limited, sequencing covered only the TCR beta chain, with no alpha chain pairing. The repertoire was dominated across all time points by expanded TRB clones identified before ART initiation, although this dominance was seen to fluctuate and to decrease in many PLHIV after ART. Starting ART was linked to a significant rise in TRB diversity, yet even after long-term ART the diversity remained significantly lower than in transplant donor controls. Because pre-ART samples had limited cell numbers, profiling was done on unsorted PBMC rather than on sorted CD4+ and CD8+ T cells. HIV repertoires had narrower CDR3 length ranges than controls, and the network structure suggested an antigen-experienced repertoire that shifted only slightly toward naive after ART.

The starting material was unsorted PBMCs, obtained 3 years after starting antiretroviral therapy. The source of this sequence is a man aged 50-60 years with HIV. The V gene is TRBV9 and the J gene is TRBJ2-2; there is no confident call for the D gene. The CDR3 reads CASSVAGHLAGTGELFF. The bases read TGTGCCAGCAGCGTAGCTGGGCACTTGGCTGGGACCGGGGAGCTGTTTTTT.